This TCR beta chain was profiled in a study of blood T cell repertoires in COVID-19 (dated by TCRdb to 2020 to 2022). Broadly, across the study: Collaborator samples came from the United States, Italy and Spain and covered acute and convalescent phases of COVID-19. The material from the prospective study consisted of cDNA or gDNA derived from T cells, B-cell-depleted T cells, or PBMCs. The dataset comprised deeply sampled blood TCRbeta repertoires from subjects exposed to, actively infected with, or recovered from COVID-19. The repertoires were made available in a free public database intended to serve as a resource for research on the immune response to SARS-CoV-2. The samples were drawn from two sources: the first 160 participants of the ongoing ImmuneRACE study, and 1,200 or so subjects contributed by 6 global collaborators. A de-identified subject ID, COVID-19 status, age in years and sex were almost always included in the sample metadata. Where available, HLA class I and class II types were taken from metadata supplied by the sample provider and were not determined by assay-based typing.

The collaborating institutions used their own protocols to collect whole blood in K2EDTA tubes. For TCRbeta analysis, collaborators shipped samples in one of three forms: frozen whole blood, isolated PBMCs, or DNA extracted from either of those sample types. Details on this clone: What this receptor recognizes is not known. Per-nucleotide qualities are absent, and no much larger clonotype sits a single base away.

The immunoSEQ Assay, a bias-controlled multiplex PCR, was used to amplify TCRbeta CDR3 regions from genomic DNA. In the authors' own workflow: The number of nucleated cells in each sample was estimated from the amplification of reference gene primers within the assay. Sequence reads were collapsed and filtered to measure the absolute abundance of every unique TCRbeta CDR3 rearrangement. For each sample, productive Simpson clonality was calculated as the square root of Simpson's diversity index across productive rearrangements. The source is immuneACCESS, and TCRdb retained only in-frame sequences with V and J called. Part of the clones is not carried over; for the studies checked, unresolved V genes explain less than half of this, and the remainder is unexplained. Clone size and V and J calls were adopted from that table, with D and trimming inferred from the DNA. The sample profile shows around 100,000 clones; around four fifths of them were found once. In total, the top ten clones hold 12% of the sample.

General study outcomes and caveats: Clinical and demographic metadata were provided uncurated, with the amount varying by source and participant.

Deletion took 2 bases off V and 6 bases off J, with a span of 13 bases between the germline ends. The germline V gene provides CDR1 MNHEY and CDR2 SVGAGI. From the cysteine up to the phenylalanine, the CDR3 has a length of 14 residues. The CDR3 DNA has 42 bases and is translated from base 1. The sequence was obtained from a human donor in a cohort sampled during active COVID-19. Specimen: peripheral blood. The sequence is built from TRBV6-5 and TRBJ1-2; possibly the D gene is TRBD1, per 5 matching bases. The CDR3 has the sequence CASSYRNGGDGYTF. Read as DNA, the sequence is TGTGCCAGCAGTTACCGGAACGGGGGTGATGGCTACACCTTC.